The 19 T cell receptor beta chains listed next were all sequenced from one sample in a study of T-cell memory formation after mild COVID-19. TCRdb fed the 5' RACE reads into MiXCR, producing one record per CDR3 protein. The sample has about half a million distinct CDR3 sequences; around a sixth are singletons. Sequencing input: PBMCs or a T cell subset sorted from them (not recorded which). These receptors were taken from an adult woman who had mild COVID-19 (a few samples of this study predate the infection). Cell type and time point are not known.

This chain links TRBV12-3 or TRBV12-4 with TRBJ2-1, with D possibly TRBD1 on 5 matching bases. The CDR3 runs 15 residues. Between the trimmed V and J ends, which lost 7 bases and 6 bases, there was a span of 19 bases. This chain's CDR3 is CASNSPGGAGNEQFF. CDR3 nucleotides: TGTGCCAGCAACTCCCCGGGTGGGGCTGGCAATGAGCAGTTCTTC.

This rearrangement joins TRBV12-3 or TRBV12-4 to TRBJ2-7; 9 nucleotides line up with TRBD1. V lost 6 bases and J lost 0; bases outside the gene matches: 9. The CDR3 sequence is 16 residues long. The CDR3 DNA reads as TGTGCCAGCAGGGGGGCCGGGACAGGGAGCTCCTACGAGCAGTACTTC. Protein sequence: CASRGAGTGSSYEQYF.

This chain connects TRBV10-3 to TRBJ1-1, with D perhaps TRBD1 (5 bases). CDR3 length: 15 amino acids. The V and J ends lost 3 bases and 1 base respectively, with 12 bases between them. Germline V gives CDR1 ENHRY, CDR2 SYGVKD. This CDR3 reads CAISDNWGRNTEAFF. CDR3 DNA sequence: TGTGCCATCAGTGATAATTGGGGCCGGAACACTGAAGCTTTCTTT.

The V call is TRBV10-2, the J call TRBJ1-2; 7 bases agree with TRBD1. V gave up 5 bases and J gave up 1 base; unmatched junction bases: 7. The CDR3 loop spans 15 amino acids. Germline V gives CDR1 WSHSY, CDR2 SAAADI. CDR3 coding DNA: TGCGCCAGCAGTAATTCGGGACAGAATAACTATGGCTACACCTTC. It encodes CASSNSGQNNYGYTF.

This clonotype appeared a few times. This sequence joins TRBV4-1 and TRBJ2-1, with TRBD2 matching 11 bases. Germline V gene sequence: CDR1 MGHRA, CDR2 YSYEKL. The CDR3 contains 18 residues. J gave up 8 bases and V 2 bases, and 14 bases lay outside the gene matches. CDR3 region: CASSQLAGGPLLADEQFF. DNA of the CDR3: TGCGCCAGCAGCCAACTAGCGGGGGGCCCCCTTTTAGCCGATGAGCAGTTCTTC.

In DNA form, the CDR3 reads TGCGCCAGCAGCCCGGCCGGGGCGGTGAACACTGAAGCTTTCTTT. Protein product: CASSPAGAVNTEAFF. V is TRBV5-1 and J is TRBJ1-1; possibly TRBD1 for D (5 bases). The V gene's germline CDR1 is SGHRS and CDR2 YFSETQ. V was pared by 4 bases and J by 0 bases, with 13 bases between. CDR3 length equals 15 residues.

The chain has TRBV4-2 and TRBJ2-1; D gene unclear. In germline, CDR1 is LGHNA, CDR2 YNFKEQ. Trimming removed 4 bases at V and 8 bases at J, with 15 bases between. The CDR3 contains 14 residues. CDR3 sequence reads: CASSPRREKDEQFF. The DNA of the CDR3 is TGTGCCAGCAGCCCTCGACGTGAGAAGGATGAGCAGTTCTTC.

The sample holds a few counts of this clonotype. V usage is TRBV12-3 or TRBV12-4 and J usage is TRBJ2-3; 12 bases line up with TRBD2. V was pared by 4 bases and J by 1 base, with 0 bases of the junction left unmatched. This CDR3 has 15 residues. The CDR3 DNA sequence: TGTGCCAGCAGTTGGACTAGCGGGGGCACAGATACGCAGTATTTT. Encoded protein: CASSWTSGGTDTQYF.

This clonotype was recorded a few times. V gene TRBV20-1 combines with J gene TRBJ1-1; D call uncertain. The germline CDR1 and CDR2 sequences are DFQATT and SNEGSKA (reference sequence). Trimming stripped 5 bases from V and 1 base from J, with 14 bases between. The CDR3 totals 14 residues. CDR3 protein: CSAGRQLKNTEAFF. The CDR3 DNA sequence: TGCAGTGCTGGGCGGCAGCTAAAGAACACTGAAGCTTTCTTT.

The sample holds a few counts of this clonotype. This rearrangement joins TRBV5-1 to TRBJ1-1; weak D call: TRBD1 (6 bases). Trimming stripped 5 bases from V and 1 base from J, with 18 bases between. The germline V gene has CDR1 SGHRS and CDR2 YFSETQ. This CDR3 has 16 amino acids. CDR3 residues: CASSFVPRGPNTEAFF. The DNA for the CDR3 is TGCGCCAGCAGTTTTGTACCGCGGGGGCCGAACACTGAAGCTTTCTTT. Variable domain in full (rest from reference TRBV5-1 and TRBJ1-1): KAGVTQTPRYLIKTRGQQVTLSCSPISGHRSVSWYQQTPGQGLQFLFEYFSETQRNKGNFPGRFSGRQFSNSRSEMNVSTLELGDSALYLCASSFVPRGPNTEAFFGQGTRLTVV.

This clonotype was seen a few times. The chain is built from TRBV19 and TRBJ1-2; no firm D call. Germline values: CDR1 LNHDA, CDR2 SQIVND (reference sequence). CDR3 length: 15 amino acids. The V end was cut by 3 bases, the J end by 7 bases, with 18 bases between. The DNA of the CDR3 is TGTGCCAGTAGTATCATCCTTTACGGGTTGGGTGGCTACACCTTC. Amino acid sequence: CASSIILYGLGGYTF. Complete variable domain (other parts from reference TRBV19 and TRBJ1-2): DGGITQSPKYLFRKEGQNVTLSCEQNLNHDAMYWYRQDPGQGLRLIYYSQIVNDFQKGDIAEGYSVSREKKESFPLTVTSAQKNPTAFYLCASSIILYGLGGYTFGSGTRLTVV.

The gene calls are TRBV7-3 and TRBJ1-1; 10 bases align to TRBD1. The CDR3 loop spans 16 amino acids. J gave up 3 bases and V 5 bases, and 9 bases lay outside the gene matches. Germline V gene data show CDR1 as SGHTA and CDR2 as FQGTGA. CDR3 in amino acids: CASSLPPDRGDTEAFF. CDR3 in DNA: TGTGCCAGCAGCCTCCCTCCGGACAGGGGGGACACTGAAGCTTTCTTT.

Only a few counts were recorded for this clonotype. The genes are TRBV5-1 and TRBJ1-5, with D maybe TRBD1 (6 bases). This CDR3 comprises 14 residues. V was clipped by 0 bases and J by 5 bases, with 9 bases between them. Germline assignment: CDR1 SGHRS and CDR2 YFSETQ. CDR3 bases: TGCGCCAGCAGCTTGGCAGGGGTGGATCAGCCCCAGCATTTT. It translates to CASSLAGVDQPQHF.

There are a few counts of this clonotype. This chain joins TRBV24-1 and TRBJ2-1, with 8 positions matching TRBD1. The length of the CDR3 is 15 residues. The V gene's germline CDR1 is KGHDR and CDR2 SFDVKD. V shed 10 bases, J shed 0 bases, and the junction held 7 bases outside the gene matches. The CDR3 region has the DNA TGTGCCACTACGGCCGGGACAGGCTCCTACAATGAGCAGTTCTTC. It codes for CATTAGTGSYNEQFF.

A note on this clonotype: A much larger clone lies one base from this, so it may be a read error. This sequence joins TRBV12-3 or TRBV12-4 and TRBJ2-2; D is ambiguous. CDR3 length: 13 amino acids. The CDR3 sequence: CAISWLDTGELFF. CDR3 DNA sequence: TGTGCCATCAGTTGGCTAGACACCGGGGAGCTGTTTTTT.

The CDR3 region has the DNA TGCAGCGTTGTGAGACTAGCGGGAGGGCAAGAAACAGATACGCAGTATTTT. Translating gives CSVVRLAGGQETDTQYF. The J gene is TRBJ2-3, the V gene TRBV29-1; 14 nucleotides line up with TRBD2. The germline V gene has CDR1 SQVTM and CDR2 ANQGSEA. After removal of 4 bases from V and 3 bases from J, the junction contained 9 bases not matched to a gene. The CDR3 spans 17 residues.

This clonotype was seen a few times. The rearrangement uses TRBV4-1 and TRBJ2-7, with D unresolved. The CDR3 sequence is 14 residues long. V was pared by 3 bases and J by 5 bases, with 14 bases between. CDR1 and CDR2 from the germline V gene are MGHRA and YSYEKL. This chain's CDR3 is CASSHHSADDEQYF. The CDR3 DNA reads as TGCGCCAGCAGCCACCATAGTGCGGATGACGAGCAGTACTTC.

The chain joins TRBV20-1 to TRBJ1-5; TRBD1 aligns across 8 bases. This CDR3 has 15 amino acids. Germline V gene data show CDR1 as DFQATT and CDR2 as SNEGSKA (reference sequence). J lost 9 bases, V lost 0 bases, and 10 bases had no gene match. CDR3 in amino acids: CSARDYSGGKSPQHF. CDR3 DNA sequence: TGCAGTGCTAGAGATTATTCAGGGGGCAAGTCGCCCCAGCATTTT.

This clonotype occurred a few times. This chain links TRBV12-3 or TRBV12-4 with TRBJ2-5; D is uncertain. The CDR3 runs 11 residues. V was pared by 8 bases and J by 5 bases, with 9 bases between. The CDR3 region is CASLLGETQYF. The CDR3 DNA follows: TGTGCCAGCCTTCTAGGGGAGACCCAGTACTTC.